Given below is one TCR beta chain in context. Its specificity is not known. Produced via immunoSEQ multiplex PCR; TCRdb's table is partial and in-frame only. The data contain 2,500,000 or so clones, roughly 90% of them singletons. These data come from a study of shared clonotypes between healthy human individuals. In the CD4+ fraction, cells were divided into CD45RA+ naive and CD45RA-negative memory subsets. Whole-study findings and limits: Donor scarcity curtailed the genetic and exposure-history diversity represented herein. Four donors shared about 5% of their naive CD4 clonotypes. Compared with memory subsets, naive subsets generally had larger estimated richness.

The CDR3 runs to 11 residues. Germline V gene lookup returns CDR1 SQVTM and CDR2 ANQGSEA. Trimming pared 7 bases from V and 4 bases from J, leaving 10 bases between. The sample consisted of naive CD4+ T cells from PBMCs. Specified subset: CD45RA+ positively selected. The clonotype comes from a man in his late teens or twenties in good health. Some clones in this sample may be carry-over from other donors' samples. The chain recombines TRBV29-1 with TRBJ1-1; D is undetermined. CDR3 protein: CSANGVTEAFF. CDR3 DNA: TGCAGCGCCAATGGGGTCACTGAAGCTTTCTTT.